This T cell receptor (beta chain) stems from a study of cytomegalovirus exposure and HLA in healthy donors. This PCR relied on a set of 60 Vbeta primers and 13 Jbeta primers. The table came from immunoSEQ multiplex PCR; TCRdb's copy has only in-frame clones and leaves some out. This sample's table has about 200,000 clones. The sequencing input was PBMCs. This sequence was found in a man aged 30 to 39 in good health and CMV-seronegative.

CDR3: CAWVAAGGWGETQYF. The CDR3 bases are TGTGCCTGGGTTGCAGCGGGAGGATGGGGAGAGACCCAGTACTTC. This sequence joins TRBV30 and TRBJ2-5; 9 nucleotides agree with TRBD2. The V and J ends lost 5 bases and 4 bases, in that order; junction bases with no gene match: 11. The CDR3 extends over 15 amino acids. The germline V gene has CDR1 GTSNPN and CDR2 SVGIG (reference sequence).